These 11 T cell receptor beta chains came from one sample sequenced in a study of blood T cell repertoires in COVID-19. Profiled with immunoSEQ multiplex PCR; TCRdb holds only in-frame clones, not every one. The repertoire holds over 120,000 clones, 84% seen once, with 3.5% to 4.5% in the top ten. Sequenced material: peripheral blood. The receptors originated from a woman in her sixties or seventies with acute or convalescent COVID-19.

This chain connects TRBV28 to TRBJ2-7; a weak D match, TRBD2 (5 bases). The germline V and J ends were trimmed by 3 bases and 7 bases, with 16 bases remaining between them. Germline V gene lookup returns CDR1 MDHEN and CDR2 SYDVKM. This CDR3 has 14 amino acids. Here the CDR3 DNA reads TGTGCCAGCAGTTTGGGGATGACACTAGAGGAGCAGTACTTC. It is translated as CASSLGMTLEEQYF.

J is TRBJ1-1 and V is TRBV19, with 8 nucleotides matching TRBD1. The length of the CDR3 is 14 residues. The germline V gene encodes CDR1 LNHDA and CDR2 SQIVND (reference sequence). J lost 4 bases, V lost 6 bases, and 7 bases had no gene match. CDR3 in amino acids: CASSGQGSSTEAFF. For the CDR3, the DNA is TGTGCCAGTAGCGGACAGGGATCAAGCACTGAAGCTTTCTTT.

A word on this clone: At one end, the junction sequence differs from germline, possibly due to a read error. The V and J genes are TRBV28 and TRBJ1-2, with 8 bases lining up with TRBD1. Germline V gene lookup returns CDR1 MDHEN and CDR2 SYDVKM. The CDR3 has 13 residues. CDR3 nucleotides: TGTGCCAGCAATTTACAGACAGGGGTTGGCTACACCTTC. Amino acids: CASNLQTGVGYTF.

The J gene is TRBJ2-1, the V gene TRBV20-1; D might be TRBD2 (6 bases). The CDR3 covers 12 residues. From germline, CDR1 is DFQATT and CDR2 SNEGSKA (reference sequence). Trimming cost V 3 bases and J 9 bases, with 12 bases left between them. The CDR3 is CSASKRGGEQFF. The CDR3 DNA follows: TGCAGTGCTAGTAAACGGGGAGGTGAGCAGTTCTTC.

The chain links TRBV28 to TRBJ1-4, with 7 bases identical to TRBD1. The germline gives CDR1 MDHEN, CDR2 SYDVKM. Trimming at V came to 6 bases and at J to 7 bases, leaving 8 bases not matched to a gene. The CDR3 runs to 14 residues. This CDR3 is CASRLQGLVEKLFF. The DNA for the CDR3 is TGTGCCAGCAGACTACAGGGGTTGGTTGAAAAACTGTTTTTT.

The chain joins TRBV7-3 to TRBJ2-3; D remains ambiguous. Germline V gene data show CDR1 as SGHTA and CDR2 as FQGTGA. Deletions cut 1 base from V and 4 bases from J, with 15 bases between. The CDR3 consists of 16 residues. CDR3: CASSLNFGRQADTQYF. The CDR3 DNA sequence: TGTGCCAGCAGCTTAAATTTTGGCAGGCAGGCAGATACGCAGTATTTT.

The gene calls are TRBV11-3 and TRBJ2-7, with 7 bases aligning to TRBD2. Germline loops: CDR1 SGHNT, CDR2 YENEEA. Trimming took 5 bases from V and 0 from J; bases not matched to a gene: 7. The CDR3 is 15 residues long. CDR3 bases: TGTGCCAGCAGCGTGACTAGCTCAAGCTCCTACGAGCAGTACTTC. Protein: CASSVTSSSSYEQYF.

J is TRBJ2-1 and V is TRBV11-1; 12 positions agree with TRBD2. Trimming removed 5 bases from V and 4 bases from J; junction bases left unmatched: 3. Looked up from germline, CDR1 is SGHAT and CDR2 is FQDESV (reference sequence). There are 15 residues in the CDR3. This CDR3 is CASSPTSGSYNEQFF. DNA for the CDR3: TGTGCCAGCAGCCCGACTAGCGGGAGTTACAATGAGCAGTTCTTC.

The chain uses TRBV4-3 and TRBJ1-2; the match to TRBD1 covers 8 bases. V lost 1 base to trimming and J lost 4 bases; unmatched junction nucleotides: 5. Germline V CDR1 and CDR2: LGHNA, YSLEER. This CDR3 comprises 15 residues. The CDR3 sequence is CASSQGAGGVYGYTF. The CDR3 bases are TGCGCCAGCAGCCAAGGAGCAGGGGGCGTCTATGGCTACACCTTC.

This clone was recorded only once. The CDR3 loop reads CAIIAARSYNEQFF. The CDR3 DNA reads as TGTGCCATCATAGCGGCTCGCTCCTACAATGAGCAGTTCTTC. This chain joins TRBV28 and TRBJ2-1; TRBD2 is a possible D gene (6 bases). The germline CDR1 and CDR2 sequences are MDHEN and SYDVKM. The CDR3 consists of 14 residues. Trimming removed 10 bases from V and 0 bases from J, with 13 bases in between.

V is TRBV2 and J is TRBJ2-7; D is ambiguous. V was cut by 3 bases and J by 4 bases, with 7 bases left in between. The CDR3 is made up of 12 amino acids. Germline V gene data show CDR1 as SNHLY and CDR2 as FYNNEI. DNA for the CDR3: TGTGCCAGCAGTGAGCTAGGATACGAGCAGTACTTC. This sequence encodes CASSELGYEQYF.